Listed below are T cell receptor beta chains from one sample, sequenced in a study of cytotoxic CD8 clonotypes in ibrutinib-treated CLL. Generated by immunoSEQ multiplex PCR, the TCRdb table keeps only in-frame clones and is missing some. The sample includes 200,000 to 250,000 clones, roughly 73% of them seen just once. Here the sequenced sample was PBMCs, taken after 12 months of ibrutinib treatment. The receptor set was obtained from a human donor with chronic lymphocytic leukemia. Both conserved end residues are part of each CDR3. The order of the fields is V gene, D gene, clone size, J gene, CDR3 DNA, CDR3 protein. A D gene is named only where the DNA matches it firmly. Expanded clones get a size class; other rows say once, few or many, or leave the size out.

V gene: TRBV5-1; D gene: .; clone size: .; J gene: TRBJ2-3; CDR3 DNA: TGCGCCAGCAGCTTGGCCGCCCGATCTAGCACAGATACGCAGTATTTT; CDR3 protein: CASSLAARSSTDTQYF
V gene: TRBV2; D gene: TRBD1; clone size: .; J gene: TRBJ1-5; CDR3 DNA: TGTGCCAGCAGTGCGGGACAGGGGGCATATAGCAATCAGCCCCAGCATTTT; CDR3 protein: CASSAGQGAYSNQPQHF
V gene: TRBV5-6; D gene: .; clone size: .; J gene: TRBJ2-1; CDR3 DNA: TGTGCCAGCAGCGATGGTCCGGGCGAGCAGTTCTTC; CDR3 protein: CASSDGPGEQFF
V gene: TRBV6-5; D gene: TRBD1; clone size: once; J gene: TRBJ1-5; CDR3 DNA: TGTGCCAGCAGTCTGCAGGGGGATGGCAATCAGCCCCAGCATTTT; CDR3 protein: CASSLQGDGNQPQHF
V gene: TRBV28; D gene: .; clone size: .; J gene: TRBJ2-7; CDR3 DNA: TGTGCCAGCAGTTTACAGGCCTACGAGCAGTACTTC; CDR3 protein: CASSLQAYEQYF
V gene: TRBV19; D gene: .; clone size: .; J gene: TRBJ2-3; CDR3 DNA: TGTGCCAGTAGTGTCCCCCTGCGCGGGGAAATTACAGATACGCAGTATTTT; CDR3 protein: CASSVPLRGEITDTQYF
V gene: TRBV5-4; D gene: TRBD1; clone size: .; J gene: TRBJ2-7; CDR3 DNA: TGTGCCAGCAGCTCTCTCGTCCGGGACAGGGCCCCCTACGAGCAGTACTTC; CDR3 protein: CASSSLVRDRAPYEQYF
V gene: TRBV20-1; D gene: .; clone size: .; J gene: TRBJ1-2; CDR3 DNA: TGCAGTGCTAGCAACTATGGCTACACCTTC; CDR3 protein: CSASNYGYTF
V gene: TRBV5-1; D gene: TRBD2; clone size: .; J gene: TRBJ2-1; CDR3 DNA: TGCGCCAGCAGCTACCTACCAGCGGGGGGCGACAATGAGCAGTTCTTC; CDR3 protein: CASSYLPAGGDNEQFF
V gene: TRBV4-1; D gene: TRBD2; clone size: .; J gene: TRBJ2-1; CDR3 DNA: TGCGCCAGCAGCCAAGGCGGGGGTTATGAGCAGTTCTTC; CDR3 protein: CASSQGGGYEQFF
V gene: TRBV7-6; D gene: TRBD2; clone size: .; J gene: TRBJ2-7; CDR3 DNA: TGTGCCAGTAAGCGGGAGGCCCACTCCTACGAGCAGTACTTC; CDR3 protein: CASKREAHSYEQYF
V gene: TRBV10-3; D gene: TRBD1; clone size: .; J gene: TRBJ2-3; CDR3 DNA: TGTGCCAGCTGCGACTCGGGACAGATACCTAGCACAGATACGCAGTATTTT; CDR3 protein: CASCDSGQIPSTDTQYF
V gene: TRBV5-1; D gene: TRBD1; clone size: .; J gene: TRBJ1-5; CDR3 DNA: TGCGCCAGCAGCTTGGGAGACAGGGGCGTGAGTCAGCCCCAGCATTTT; CDR3 protein: CASSLGDRGVSQPQHF
V gene: TRBV5-4; D gene: .; clone size: .; J gene: TRBJ2-1; CDR3 DNA: TGTGCCAGCAGCCTGGGGGGTCGACAAGTCAATGAGCAGTTCTTC; CDR3 protein: CASSLGGRQVNEQFF
V gene: TRBV29-1; D gene: TRBD1; clone size: .; J gene: TRBJ1-5; CDR3 DNA: TGCAGCGTTGATCCCACCGACCGGGACAGGGGGCCTGACAATCAGCCCCAGCATTTT; CDR3 protein: CSVDPTDRDRGPDNQPQHF
V gene: TRBV11-2; D gene: .; clone size: .; J gene: TRBJ2-1; CDR3 DNA: TGTGCCAGCACCCGGGAACTAGATAGGAATGAGCAGTTCTTC; CDR3 protein: CASTRELDRNEQFF
V gene: TRBV12-5; D gene: TRBD2; clone size: .; J gene: TRBJ2-1; CDR3 DNA: TGTGCTAGTGGTTTGTCTAGCGGGATTTCCTACAATGAGCAGTTCTTC; CDR3 protein: CASGLSSGISYNEQFF
V gene: TRBV18; D gene: .; clone size: .; J gene: TRBJ1-1; CDR3 DNA: TGTGCCAGCTCACCTCGGGTTTGGGGAGGAACCACTGAAGCTTTCTTT; CDR3 protein: CASSPRVWGGTTEAFF
V gene: TRBV19; D gene: .; clone size: .; J gene: TRBJ2-1; CDR3 DNA: TGTGCCAGTAGTATAGTTGTCTACAATGAGCAGTTCTTC; CDR3 protein: CASSIVVYNEQFF
V gene: TRBV5-4; D gene: .; clone size: .; J gene: TRBJ1-2; CDR3 DNA: TGTGCCAGCAGCTTGGCCCGGCAGGGCATTGGCTACACCTTC; CDR3 protein: CASSLARQGIGYTF
V gene: TRBV9; D gene: .; clone size: once; J gene: TRBJ1-4; CDR3 DNA: TGTGCCAGCAGCGTAGGGGCAGCGCCTAATGAAAAACTGTTTTTT; CDR3 protein: CASSVGAAPNEKLFF
V gene: TRBV7-6; D gene: TRBD2; clone size: .; J gene: TRBJ2-3; CDR3 DNA: TGTGCCAGCAGCCTAGCGGGAGGGTCGGCAGATACGCAGTATTTT; CDR3 protein: CASSLAGGSADTQYF
V gene: TRBV2; D gene: TRBD2; clone size: .; J gene: TRBJ2-7; CDR3 DNA: TGTGCCAGCAGTACCGACGGCCTCAGCGGGAGCGGGTACGAGCAGTACTTC; CDR3 protein: CASSTDGLSGSGYEQYF
V gene: TRBV4-1; D gene: TRBD1; clone size: .; J gene: TRBJ1-6; CDR3 DNA: TGCGCCAGCAGCCACCCGACGAGACAGGGATTAGGGTCACCCCTCCACTTT; CDR3 protein: CASSHPTRQGLGSPLHF